This paragraph reports one TCR beta chain. The same CDR3 arises from other DNA sequences in this sample as well. V was trimmed by 0 bases and J by 4 bases, leaving 7 bases between them. CDR3 length: 13 amino acids. Per germline, CDR1 SGHRS and CDR2 YFSETQ. The data belong to a study of T cell changes during pregnancy in multiple sclerosis. The data were produced by immunoSEQ multiplex PCR, yet TCRdb's version contains in-frame clones alone and is incomplete. The sample holds more than 55,000 clones, less than 95% seen once. The material sequenced was CD8+ T cells from peripheral blood mononuclear cells, taken after pregnancy. The sequence derives from a female donor with multiple sclerosis, enrolled in a pregnancy study. J is TRBJ1-1 and V is TRBV5-1; maybe TRBD1 (6 bases). This CDR3 is CASSLGGGTEAFF. The CDR3 nucleotides are TGCGCCAGCAGCTTGGGAGGGGGCACTGAAGCTTTCTTT.